This T cell receptor beta chain was captured in a study of blood T cell repertoires in COVID-19. Clinical history as reported by participants underpinned cohort assignment. Donors in Cohort 3 who had recovered were those with two negative PCRs, healthcare professional clearance, or resolution of their symptoms. Methods used by the authors: The assay estimated nucleated cells by amplifying reference gene primers. Measured with immunoSEQ multiplex PCR; TCRdb has only the in-frame clones, and not every one. Clonal size and the V and J genes are those of that table, whereas D and trimming came from the DNA. This table has hundreds of thousands of clones, about 93% appearing once. The CDR3 has 13 amino acids. The ends lost 6 bases at V and 7 bases at J; junction bases unmatched: 5. Germline CDR1 reads SNHLY; CDR2 reads FYNNEI.

The material sequenced was PBMCs or T cells enriched from blood (not recorded which). The chain uses TRBV2 and TRBJ2-1, with 8 bases matching TRBD1. The TCR sequence derives from a woman aged 18-29 years who had recovered from COVID-19. This chain's CDR3 is CASSRQGKNEQFF. The DNA for the CDR3 is TGTGCCAGCAGCCGACAGGGGAAAAATGAGCAGTTCTTC.